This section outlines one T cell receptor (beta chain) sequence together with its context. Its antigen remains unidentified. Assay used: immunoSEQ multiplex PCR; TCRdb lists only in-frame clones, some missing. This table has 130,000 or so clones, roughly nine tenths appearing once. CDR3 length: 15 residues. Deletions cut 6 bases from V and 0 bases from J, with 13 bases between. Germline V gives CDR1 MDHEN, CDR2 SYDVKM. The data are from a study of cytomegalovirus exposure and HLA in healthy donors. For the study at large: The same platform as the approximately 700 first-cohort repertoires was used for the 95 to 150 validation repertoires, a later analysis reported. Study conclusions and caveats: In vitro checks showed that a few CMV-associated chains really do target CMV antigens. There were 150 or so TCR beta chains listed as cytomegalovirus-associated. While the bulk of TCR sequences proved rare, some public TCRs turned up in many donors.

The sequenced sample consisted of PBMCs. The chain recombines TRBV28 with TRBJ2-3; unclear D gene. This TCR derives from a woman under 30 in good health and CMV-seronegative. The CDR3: CASSPAGESTDTQYF. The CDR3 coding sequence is TGTGCCAGCAGCCCCGCTGGAGAGAGCACAGATACGCAGTATTTT.